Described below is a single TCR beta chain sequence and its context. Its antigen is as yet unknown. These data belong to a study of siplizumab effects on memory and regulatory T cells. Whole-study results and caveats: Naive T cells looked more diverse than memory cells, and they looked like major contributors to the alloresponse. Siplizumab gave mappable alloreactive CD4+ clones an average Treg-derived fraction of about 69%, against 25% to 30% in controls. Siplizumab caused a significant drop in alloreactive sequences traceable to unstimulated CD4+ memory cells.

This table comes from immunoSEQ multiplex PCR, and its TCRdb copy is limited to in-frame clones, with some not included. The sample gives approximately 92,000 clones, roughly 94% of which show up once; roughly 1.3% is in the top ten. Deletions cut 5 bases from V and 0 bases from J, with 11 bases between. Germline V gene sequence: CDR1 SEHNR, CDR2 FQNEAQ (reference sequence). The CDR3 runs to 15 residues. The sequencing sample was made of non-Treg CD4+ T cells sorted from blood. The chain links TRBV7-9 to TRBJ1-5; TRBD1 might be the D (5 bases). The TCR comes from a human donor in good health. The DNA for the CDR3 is TGTGCCAGCAGCCTCGGGGGGTATAGCAATCAGCCCCAGCATTTT. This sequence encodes CASSLGGYSNQPQHF.